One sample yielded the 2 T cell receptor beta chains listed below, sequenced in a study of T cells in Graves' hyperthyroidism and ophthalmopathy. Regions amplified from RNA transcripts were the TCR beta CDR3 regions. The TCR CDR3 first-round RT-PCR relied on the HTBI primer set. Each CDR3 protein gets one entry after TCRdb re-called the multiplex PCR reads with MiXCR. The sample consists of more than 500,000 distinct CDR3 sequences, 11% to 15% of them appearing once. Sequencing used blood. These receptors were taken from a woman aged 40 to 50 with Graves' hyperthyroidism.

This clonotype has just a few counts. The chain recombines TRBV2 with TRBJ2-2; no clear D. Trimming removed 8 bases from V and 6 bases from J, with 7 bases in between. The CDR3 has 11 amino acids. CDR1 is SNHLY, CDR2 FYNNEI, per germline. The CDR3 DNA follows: TGTGCCAGCGAGTACGCCGGGGAGCTGTTTTTT. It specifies CASEYAGELFF.

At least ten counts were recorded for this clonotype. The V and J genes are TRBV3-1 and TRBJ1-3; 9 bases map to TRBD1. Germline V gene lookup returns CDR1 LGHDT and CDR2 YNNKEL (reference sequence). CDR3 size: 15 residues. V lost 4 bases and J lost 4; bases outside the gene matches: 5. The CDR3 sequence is CASSLDRGPGNTIYF. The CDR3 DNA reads TGTGCCAGCAGCCTGGACAGGGGACCCGGAAACACCATATATTTT. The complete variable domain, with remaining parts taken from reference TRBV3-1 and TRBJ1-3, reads DTAVSQTPKYLVTQMGNDKSIKCEQNLGHDTMYWYKQDSKKFLKIMFSYNNKELIINETVPNRFSPKSPDKAHLNLHINSLELGDSAVYFCASSLDRGPGNTIYFGEGSWLTVV.